Each of the 26 T cell receptor beta chains below was sequenced from the same sample in a study of OX40 agonist ivuxolimab in advanced cancers. Generated by immunoSEQ multiplex PCR, the TCRdb table keeps only in-frame clones and is missing some. Of about 48,000 clones listed, 65% to 85% are singletons. The sequenced sample was CD4+ or CD8+ T cells sorted from blood, obtained in a trial of the OX40 agonist ivuxolimab. All receptors come from an adult with an advanced solid tumor such as melanoma, head and neck, liver or kidney cancer.

V is TRBV6-1 and J is TRBJ1-6, with 10 bases that match TRBD1. V lost 7 bases and J lost 10; bases outside the gene matches: 7. CDR1 MNHNS and CDR2 SASEGT come from the germline V gene. The length of the CDR3 is 14 residues. The CDR3 DNA reads as TGTGCCAGCATTTTGACAGGGGGCGGGTCACCCCTCCACTTT. This encodes CASILTGGGSPLHF.

V gene TRBV4-3 combines with J gene TRBJ1-1; a possible D gene is TRBD1 (6 bases). Trimming took off 3 bases at V and 2 bases at J, with 13 bases between the two ends. There are 15 residues in the CDR3. Germline CDR1 is LGHNA and CDR2 is YSLEER. In DNA form, the CDR3 reads TGCGCCAGCAGCCACACCGGGACAAGTAACACTGAAGCTTTCTTT. The encoded protein is CASSHTGTSNTEAFF.

This clone was recorded once. The chain has TRBV6-5 and TRBJ2-5, with no clear D. CDR3 length equals 13 residues. With 6 bases removed from V and 4 bases from J, the gap between germline ends came to 12 bases. Germline CDR1 and CDR2: MNHEY and SVGAGI. The CDR3 region has the DNA TGTGCCAGCAGGACTGGGCTGGGAGAGACCCAGTACTTC. Translated, it gives CASRTGLGETQYF.

V usage is TRBV4-3 and J usage is TRBJ2-5; 13 bases are a match to TRBD2. The CDR3 extends over 17 amino acids. Germline V lookup: CDR1 LGHNA, CDR2 YSLEER. Trimming cost V 3 bases and J 8 bases; bases outside gene matches: 12. The CDR3 loop reads CASSHLTSGGAGVTQYF. As DNA, the CDR3 is TGCGCCAGCAGCCACCTTACTAGCGGGGGGGCTGGTGTTACCCAGTACTTC.

The chain carries TRBV7-2 and TRBJ2-3; TRBD2 matches at 11 bases. V was pared by 3 bases and J by 1 base, with 0 bases of the junction left unmatched. The CDR3 contains 15 residues. Per the germline V gene, CDR1 is SGHTA and CDR2 is FQGNSA. Written as DNA, the CDR3 is TGTGCCAGCAGCTTGACTAGCGGGGGCACAGATACGCAGTATTTT. Protein: CASSLTSGGTDTQYF. The full variable domain, in which reference TRBV7-2 and TRBJ2-3 provide the parts outside the CDR3, is GAGVSQSPSNKVTEKGKDVELRCDPISGHTALYWYRQSLGQGLEFLIYFQGNSAPDKSGLPSDRFSAERTGGSVSTLTIQRTQQEDSAVYLCASSLTSGGTDTQYFGPGTRLTVL.

The J gene is TRBJ2-7, the V gene TRBV5-1; tentatively, D is TRBD2 (6 bases). CDR1 and CDR2 from the germline V gene are SGHRS and YFSETQ. The CDR3 covers 15 residues. V shed 1 base and J shed 0 bases, with 11 bases lying between them. The CDR3 spells CASSLTAGSSYEQYF. The CDR3 DNA is TGCGCCAGCAGCTTGACAGCGGGTAGCTCCTACGAGCAGTACTTC.

The V call is TRBV18, the J call TRBJ2-5; D may correspond to TRBD1 or TRBD2 (6 bases each). The CDR3 runs 15 residues. Germline V gene sequence: CDR1 KGHSH, CDR2 LQKENI. With 3 bases removed from V and 4 bases from J, the gap between germline ends came to 15 bases. The CDR3 protein is CASSPIGGRGETQYF. CDR3 sequence (DNA): TGTGCCAGCTCACCTATTGGGGGGCGCGGAGAGACCCAGTACTTC.

This chain connects TRBV5-4 to TRBJ2-5; unclear D gene. The CDR3 is 14 amino acids. Germline loops: CDR1 SGHNT, CDR2 YYREEE (reference sequence). The V end lost 4 bases, the J end lost 5 bases, and 15 bases lay between the germline ends. The CDR3 region is CASSAVQPRETQYF. The DNA for the CDR3 is TGTGCCAGCAGCGCCGTCCAACCGAGGGAGACCCAGTACTTC.

The CDR3: CASSVGAGAEAFF. The CDR3 DNA reads TGTGCCAGCAGCGTAGGGGCAGGGGCTGAAGCTTTCTTT. The chain recombines TRBV9 with TRBJ1-1; a weak D match, TRBD1 (6 bases). Deletions cut 0 bases from V and 6 bases from J, with 9 bases between. The germline CDR1 and CDR2 sequences are SGDLS and YYNGEE. This CDR3 contains 13 residues.

The rearrangement joins TRBV19 to TRBJ1-1; 7 bases match TRBD1. The CDR3 sequence is 14 residues long. Germline lookup yields CDR1 LNHDA and CDR2 SQIVND (reference sequence). J was trimmed by 1 base and V by 4 bases; bases with no gene match: 3. Here the CDR3 reads CASSTDRRNTEAFF. CDR3 bases: TGTGCCAGTAGTACGGACAGGCGGAACACTGAAGCTTTCTTT.

On this clone: One end of the junction does not line up with germline, which may come from a read error. This sequence joins TRBV5-1 and TRBJ2-5; D gene ambiguous. Germline V lookup: CDR1 SGHRS, CDR2 YFSETQ. The CDR3 runs to 13 residues. DNA for the CDR3: TGCGCCAGCAGTTTGGACGCCCAAGAGACCCAGTACTTC. It is translated as CASSLDAQETQYF.

This chain connects TRBV2 to TRBJ1-1; no reliable D call. With 7 bases removed from V and 0 bases from J, the gap between germline ends came to 6 bases. The germline CDR1 and CDR2 sequences are SNHLY and FYNNEI. The CDR3 runs to 12 residues. The CDR3 region is CASTRMNTEAFF. The CDR3 DNA follows: TGTGCCAGCACCCGCATGAACACTGAAGCTTTCTTT.

V usage is TRBV5-1 and J usage is TRBJ2-2, with TRBD1 matching 7 bases. The germline V gene encodes CDR1 SGHRS and CDR2 YFSETQ. This CDR3 contains 16 residues. With 1 base clipped from V and 3 bases from J, the junction kept 6 bases outside the gene matches. CDR3 sequence (DNA): TGCGCCAGCAGCTTGCTAGCAGGGGGTGACACCGGGGAGCTGTTTTTT. It is translated as CASSLLAGGDTGELFF.

The rearrangement links TRBV9 to TRBJ1-1; D uncertain. This CDR3 comprises 13 residues. V was cut by 4 bases and J by 1 base, with 8 bases left in between. CDR1 and CDR2 from the germline V gene are SGDLS and YYNGEE. Written as DNA, the CDR3 is TGTGCCAGCAGCCTACGGTCGAACACTGAAGCTTTCTTT. Residues: CASSLRSNTEAFF.

This chain connects TRBV2 to TRBJ2-7; 11 bases fit TRBD1. The CDR3 has 15 residues. Germline CDR1 SNHLY, CDR2 FYNNEI. J was trimmed by 3 bases and V by 7 bases; bases with no gene match: 8. The CDR3 nucleotides read TGTGCCAGCACCGACTCCGGGACAGGGGGCTACGAGCAGTACTTC. This sequence encodes CASTDSGTGGYEQYF.

The genes are TRBV4-3 and TRBJ1-1, with D unclear. Germline V lookup: CDR1 LGHNA, CDR2 YSLEER. The CDR3 has 14 amino acids. V was trimmed by 0 bases and J by 4 bases, leaving 9 bases between them. The CDR3 loop is CASSQDGVATEAFF. As DNA, the CDR3 is TGCGCCAGCAGCCAAGACGGTGTGGCCACTGAAGCTTTCTTT.

The V call is TRBV18, the J call TRBJ2-2; D not resolved. Trimming took off 1 base at V and 2 bases at J, with 20 bases between the two ends. CDR1 KGHSH and CDR2 LQKENI come from the germline V gene. The CDR3 has 19 amino acids. The chain's CDR3 is CASSPLHPSEILNTGELFF. In DNA form, the CDR3 reads TGTGCCAGCTCACCACTCCACCCGAGTGAGATCCTCAACACCGGGGAGCTGTTTTTT.

The CDR3 here is CASSLQGAEQYF. The CDR3 DNA sequence: TGTGCCAGCAGCTTACAGGGGGCCGAGCAGTACTTC. V is TRBV7-6 and J is TRBJ2-7; TRBD1 matches 8 bases. The length of the CDR3 is 12 residues. V shed 2 bases and J 6 bases; nucleotides not matched to a gene: 0. Germline-derived CDR1 and CDR2 are SGHVS and FNYEAQ.

The V gene is TRBV27, the J gene TRBJ2-3; D unresolved. The CDR3 sequence is 16 residues long. Trimming took off 5 bases at V and 1 base at J, with 16 bases between the two ends. CDR1 is MNHEY and CDR2 is SMNVEV in the germline V gene (reference sequence). The CDR3 reads CASSHKVSYGTDTQYF. CDR3 DNA sequence: TGTGCCAGCAGTCACAAAGTCAGTTACGGCACAGATACGCAGTATTTT.

The chain links TRBV5-4 to TRBJ2-7; TRBD2 might be the D (6 bases). This CDR3 has 14 amino acids. CDR1 and CDR2 (germline): SGHNT, YYREEE (reference sequence). V was clipped by 3 bases and J by 6 bases, with 16 bases between them. The CDR3 DNA follows: TGTGCCAGCAGCTCCGCCGGGACTCTCGGCGAGCAGTACTTC. Its translation is CASSSAGTLGEQYF.

The rearrangement uses TRBV7-2 and TRBJ2-1; no reliable D call. This CDR3 is 16 amino acids long. Per germline, CDR1 SGHTA and CDR2 FQGNSA. Trimming stripped 4 bases from V and 0 bases from J, with 13 bases between. CDR3 residues: CASSSSRTASYNEQFF. The CDR3 DNA is TGTGCCAGCAGCTCCTCTAGGACCGCCTCCTACAATGAGCAGTTCTTC.

The chain carries TRBV7-2 and TRBJ1-2, with D hard to call. The CDR3 totals 13 residues. Trimming stripped 5 bases from V and 4 bases from J, with 11 bases between. Per germline, CDR1 SGHTA and CDR2 FQGNSA. In nucleotides, the CDR3 is TGTGCCAGCAGCCCGACCGCGATCTATGGCTACACCTTC. Residues: CASSPTAIYGYTF.

This chain connects TRBV5-1 to TRBJ2-1; 14 nucleotides line up with TRBD2. The germline gives CDR1 SGHRS, CDR2 YFSETQ. V shed 0 bases, J shed 6 bases, and the junction held 5 bases outside the gene matches. This CDR3 has 17 amino acids. The chain's CDR3 is CASSLASGLAGGNEQFF. The CDR3 DNA is TGCGCCAGCAGCTTGGCGTCCGGACTAGCGGGGGGCAATGAGCAGTTCTTC.

The count of this clone is one. V usage is TRBV18 and J usage is TRBJ2-7; D remains unclear. Trimming removed 5 bases from V and 2 bases from J, with 7 bases in between. Germline V CDR1 and CDR2: KGHSH, LQKENI. This CDR3 contains 12 residues. CDR3 residues: CASSEVTYEQYF. Here the CDR3 DNA reads TGTGCCAGCTCAGAGGTTACCTACGAGCAGTACTTC.

This rearrangement joins TRBV5-1 to TRBJ2-7; the D gene could be TRBD1 or TRBD2 (5 bases each). Deletions cut 4 bases from V and 0 bases from J, with 14 bases between. Germline V gene lookup returns CDR1 SGHRS and CDR2 YFSETQ. The CDR3 sequence is 15 residues long. The CDR3 loop is CASSLGTASSYEQYF. As DNA, the CDR3 is TGCGCCAGCAGCCTGGGGACGGCCAGCTCCTACGAGCAGTACTTC.

This chain links TRBV29-1 with TRBJ2-3, with 12 bases lining up with TRBD2. The CDR3 is made up of 17 amino acids. Per the germline V gene, CDR1 is SQVTM and CDR2 is ANQGSEA. J gave up 0 bases and V 6 bases, and 10 bases lay outside the gene matches. CDR3 sequence (DNA): TGCAGCGTCCGAAATCCAACTAGCGGGGGGAGCACAGATACGCAGTATTTT. Translated: CSVRNPTSGGSTDTQYF.